What follows is one T cell receptor (beta chain) and its context. The sample belongs to a study of Ad26.COV2.S vaccination and SARS-CoV-2 variants. The treatment here: roughly 18 received Ad26.COV2.S at low or high dose, single or two shots; roughly five received placebo; per-sample allocation not given. Material that was analyzed had been drawn on day 63 after the first vaccine or placebo injection. Wuhan-strain spike was delivered by a replication-incompetent Ad26 vector. Germline V gene lookup returns CDR1 SGHAT and CDR2 FQNNGV. Trimming took 1 base from V and 1 from J; bases not matched to a gene: 5. There are 16 residues in the CDR3. Libraries were prepared by immunoSEQ multiplex PCR; TCRdb keeps only in-frame clonotypes and omits some of them. The profile shows 350,000 to 450,000 clones, around 90% of them singletons.

The sequence derives from a person between 18 and 65 years old who received the Ad26.COV2.S COVID-19 vaccine or a placebo. Specimen: peripheral blood, collected in a trial of Ad26.COV2.S vaccine versus placebo. The chain links TRBV11-2 to TRBJ1-1; 8 bases map to TRBD1. The CDR3 loop is CASSLAAGTGNTEAFF. The CDR3 region has the DNA TGTGCCAGCAGCTTAGCAGCGGGGACAGGGAACACTGAAGCTTTCTTT.